Listed below are T cell receptor beta chains from one sample, sequenced in a study of identical twins. From the 5' RACE reads, TCRdb called clonotypes with MiXCR, one entry per CDR3 protein. The data contain roughly 630,000 distinct CDR3 sequences, just over 7% of them singletons. This sample also appeared in a second study, on yellow fever vaccine responses in identical twins.

Material for sequencing was PBMCs. Source of these receptors: a woman younger than 30 in good health. Each CDR3 is given with its conserved first and last residue. The order of the fields is D gene, clone size, V gene, J gene, CDR3 DNA, CDR3 protein. The D gene is left open where the match is weak. Expanded clones are given a class, and other clones once, few, many or no size at all.

d_call: .; clone_size: many; v_call: TRBV25-1; j_call: TRBJ2-2; cdr3_nt: TGTGCCAGCAGCGCCCGAGCAGCGGTGAACACCGGGGAGCTGTTTTTT; cdr3_aa: CASSARAAVNTGELFF
d_call: TRBD2; clone_size: .; v_call: TRBV4-1; j_call: TRBJ2-1; cdr3_nt: TGCGCCAGCAGCCAAGGCGGACTAGCGATTTACAATGAGCAGTTCTTC; cdr3_aa: CASSQGGLAIYNEQFF
d_call: TRBD1; clone_size: many; v_call: TRBV5-1; j_call: TRBJ2-7; cdr3_nt: TGTGCCAGCAGGGGGTCCTACGAGCAGTACTTC; cdr3_aa: CASRGSYEQYF
d_call: .; clone_size: few; v_call: TRBV15; j_call: TRBJ2-7; cdr3_nt: TGTGCCACCCGCCGCCGAGGTGGCTACGAGCAGTACTTC; cdr3_aa: CATRRRGGYEQYF
d_call: .; clone_size: few; v_call: TRBV6-1; j_call: TRBJ1-5; cdr3_nt: TGTGCCAGCAGCGCCCGGGAGGCCCAGCCCCAGCATTTT; cdr3_aa: CASSAREAQPQHF
d_call: .; clone_size: many; v_call: TRBV5-5; j_call: TRBJ2-7; cdr3_nt: TGTGCCAGCAGCTTGTGGGGGAGCTCCTACGAGCAGTACTTC; cdr3_aa: CASSLWGSSYEQYF
d_call: .; clone_size: few; v_call: TRBV4-1; j_call: TRBJ2-2; cdr3_nt: TGCGCCAGCAGCCGACCGACCAGGGGCGTTGGCACCGGGGAGCTGTTTTTT; cdr3_aa: CASSRPTRGVGTGELFF
d_call: .; clone_size: .; v_call: TRBV2; j_call: TRBJ2-1; cdr3_nt: TGTGCCAGCAGCCCTACGGTGGGGCTCGCCTACAATGAGCAGTTCTTC; cdr3_aa: CASSPTVGLAYNEQFF
d_call: .; clone_size: few; v_call: TRBV12-5; j_call: TRBJ2-2; cdr3_nt: TGTGCTAGTGGGCGTACAGGGTTCGCCGGGGAGCTGTTTTTT; cdr3_aa: CASGRTGFAGELFF
d_call: .; clone_size: many; v_call: TRBV6-2/TRBV6-3; j_call: TRBJ2-4; cdr3_nt: TGTGCCACCAAACAGGGTCTGGTGGACATTCAGTACTTC; cdr3_aa: CATKQGLVDIQYF
d_call: .; clone_size: few; v_call: TRBV2; j_call: TRBJ2-2; cdr3_nt: TGTGCCAGCAGTGAAACTGACGCGAACACCGGGGAGCTGTTTTTT; cdr3_aa: CASSETDANTGELFF
d_call: .; clone_size: .; v_call: TRBV2; j_call: TRBJ2-1; cdr3_nt: TGTGCCAGCATGGAGTGGGGGGCAAGAAATGAGCAGTTCTTC; cdr3_aa: CASMEWGARNEQFF
d_call: .; clone_size: .; v_call: TRBV6-5; j_call: TRBJ2-7; cdr3_nt: TGTGCCAGCAGTTACTCGGCCAGGGAAGGTCTTAACGAGCAGTACTTC; cdr3_aa: CASSYSAREGLNEQYF
d_call: .; clone_size: .; v_call: TRBV4-1; j_call: TRBJ1-1; cdr3_nt: TGCGCCAGCAGCCAAGATCGAGAATATAGCGGAGGGACTGCTTTCTTT; cdr3_aa: CASSQDREYSGGTAFF
d_call: .; clone_size: .; v_call: TRBV30; j_call: TRBJ2-3; cdr3_nt: TGTGCCAGTCGTGAAACAGGGTCCCGCACAGATACGCAGTATTTT; cdr3_aa: CASRETGSRTDTQYF
d_call: TRBD1; clone_size: few; v_call: TRBV7-8; j_call: TRBJ2-5; cdr3_nt: TGTGCCGCAGGGGGTTGGGAGACCCAGTACTTC; cdr3_aa: CAAGGWETQYF
d_call: .; clone_size: few; v_call: TRBV7-9; j_call: TRBJ2-2; cdr3_nt: TGTGCCAGCAGCCTTGGTTGGGAAGAACGGGGCACCGGGGAGCTGTTTTTT; cdr3_aa: CASSLGWEERGTGELFF
d_call: .; clone_size: .; v_call: TRBV5-5; j_call: TRBJ2-7; cdr3_nt: TGTGCCAGCAGCGCAGGGACACCGCGGGAGCAGTACTTC; cdr3_aa: CASSAGTPREQYF
d_call: TRBD1; clone_size: .; v_call: TRBV10-3; j_call: TRBJ1-6; cdr3_nt: TGTGCCATCAGTGAGTTAACTCGACAGGGCCATAATTCACCCCTCCACTTT; cdr3_aa: CAISELTRQGHNSPLHF
d_call: TRBD1; clone_size: few; v_call: TRBV10-3; j_call: TRBJ1-1; cdr3_nt: TGTGCCATCAGTCCACCCGGTACAGGGGGAACGGCTTTCTTT; cdr3_aa: CAISPPGTGGTAFF
d_call: .; clone_size: many; v_call: TRBV15; j_call: TRBJ2-3; cdr3_nt: TGTGCCACCGAAGGAGGGGGCAGCTCAGATACGCAGTATTTT; cdr3_aa: CATEGGGSSDTQYF
d_call: .; clone_size: .; v_call: TRBV7-9; j_call: TRBJ1-4; cdr3_nt: TGTGCCAGCAGCCCGCAGACAGCTACTAATGAAAAACTGTTTTTT; cdr3_aa: CASSPQTATNEKLFF
d_call: .; clone_size: few; v_call: TRBV28; j_call: TRBJ1-1; cdr3_nt: TGTGCCAGCAGTTTACAGGGGTTGAAAAACACTGAAGCTTTCTTT; cdr3_aa: CASSLQGLKNTEAFF
d_call: .; clone_size: .; v_call: TRBV7-2; j_call: TRBJ1-2; cdr3_nt: TGTGCCAGCAGCCACCGGGACATTTATGGCTACACCTTC; cdr3_aa: CASSHRDIYGYTF
d_call: .; clone_size: .; v_call: TRBV11-1; j_call: TRBJ2-6; cdr3_nt: TGTGCCAGCAGCTTAGCCCGGACCCGAGGAAGCTCTGGGGCCAACGTCCTGACTTTC; cdr3_aa: CASSLARTRGSSGANVLTF
d_call: .; clone_size: .; v_call: TRBV7-2; j_call: TRBJ2-2; cdr3_nt: TGTGCCAAATCAGGAGGTCCACGGTCCGCCGGGGAGCTGTTTTTT; cdr3_aa: CAKSGGPRSAGELFF
d_call: .; clone_size: .; v_call: TRBV11-2; j_call: TRBJ2-4; cdr3_nt: TGTGCCAGCAGTAAGACAGGAACAATAGCCAAAAACATTCAGTACTTC; cdr3_aa: CASSKTGTIAKNIQYF
d_call: .; clone_size: .; v_call: TRBV28; j_call: TRBJ2-7; cdr3_nt: TGTGCCAGCAGACCGGGACTTAGCGCCTACGAGCAGTACTTC; cdr3_aa: CASRPGLSAYEQYF
d_call: TRBD2; clone_size: many; v_call: TRBV18; j_call: TRBJ2-5; cdr3_nt: TGTGCCAGCTCACCACCCTCATATAGCGGGACCCAAGAGACCCAGTACTTC; cdr3_aa: CASSPPSYSGTQETQYF
d_call: .; clone_size: many; v_call: TRBV6-1; j_call: TRBJ1-4; cdr3_nt: TGTGCCAGTCGGCCCCCCTACGATGAAAAACTGTTTTTT; cdr3_aa: CASRPPYDEKLFF
d_call: .; clone_size: .; v_call: TRBV20-1; j_call: TRBJ1-1; cdr3_nt: TGCAGTGCTAGAGACACATTCGAGGATTTCTTT; cdr3_aa: CSARDTFEDFF
d_call: TRBD2; clone_size: many; v_call: TRBV3-1; j_call: TRBJ2-2; cdr3_nt: TGTGCCAGCAGCCGAGAGGTTGGGGGAGGGACCACCGGGGAGCTGTTTTTT; cdr3_aa: CASSREVGGGTTGELFF
d_call: TRBD1; clone_size: .; v_call: TRBV6-1; j_call: TRBJ1-3; cdr3_nt: TGTGCCAGCAGAACCATCGACAGGGAACGCTCTGGAAACACCATATATTTT; cdr3_aa: CASRTIDRERSGNTIYF
d_call: .; clone_size: .; v_call: TRBV11-2; j_call: TRBJ2-3; cdr3_nt: TGTGCCAGCAGCCCCCGGACTACTCCCATTGCAGATACGCAGTATTTT; cdr3_aa: CASSPRTTPIADTQYF
d_call: .; clone_size: many; v_call: TRBV6-2/TRBV6-3; j_call: TRBJ2-2; cdr3_nt: TGTGCCAGCAGTTACACTCCGGGACAGAACACCGGGGAGCTGTTTTTT; cdr3_aa: CASSYTPGQNTGELFF
d_call: TRBD2; clone_size: .; v_call: TRBV5-1; j_call: TRBJ2-5; cdr3_nt: TGCGCCAGCAGCAAAGCTAGACTAGCGGGGAGACAAGAGACCCAGTACTTC; cdr3_aa: CASSKARLAGRQETQYF
d_call: .; clone_size: many; v_call: TRBV25-1; j_call: TRBJ1-2; cdr3_nt: TGTGCCAGCAGTGATTGGATGGGAGGCTACACCTTC; cdr3_aa: CASSDWMGGYTF
d_call: .; clone_size: many; v_call: TRBV6-1; j_call: TRBJ1-5; cdr3_nt: TGTGCCAGCAGCCCACCCGGGACGGGGAGCAATCAGCCCCAGCATTTT; cdr3_aa: CASSPPGTGSNQPQHF
d_call: TRBD2; clone_size: .; v_call: TRBV6-1; j_call: TRBJ2-1; cdr3_nt: TGTGCCAGCAGCGAGCGGGAGGGCTCCTACAATGAGCAGTTCTTC; cdr3_aa: CASSEREGSYNEQFF
d_call: TRBD2; clone_size: .; v_call: TRBV18; j_call: TRBJ2-7; cdr3_nt: TGTGCCAGCTCCCCTCGGGAGGGGCCCTACGAGCAGTACTTC; cdr3_aa: CASSPREGPYEQYF
d_call: TRBD2; clone_size: .; v_call: TRBV20-1; j_call: TRBJ2-1; cdr3_nt: TGCAGTGCTAGAGATCAGTCCCTAGCGGGACCCAATGAGCAGTTCTTC; cdr3_aa: CSARDQSLAGPNEQFF
d_call: .; clone_size: .; v_call: TRBV20-1; j_call: TRBJ2-3; cdr3_nt: TGCAGTGCTAGGTCGACGCTGGGGACAGATACGCAGTATTTT; cdr3_aa: CSARSTLGTDTQYF
d_call: TRBD2; clone_size: .; v_call: TRBV19; j_call: TRBJ2-3; cdr3_nt: TGTGCCAGTAGTCCTTGGGTTAGCGGGACTAGCACAGATACGCAGTATTTT; cdr3_aa: CASSPWVSGTSTDTQYF
d_call: .; clone_size: few; v_call: TRBV28; j_call: TRBJ2-3; cdr3_nt: TGTGCCAGCACTCTTCAGGGTTACACAGATACGCAGTATTTT; cdr3_aa: CASTLQGYTDTQYF
d_call: TRBD1; clone_size: many; v_call: TRBV28; j_call: TRBJ2-7; cdr3_nt: TGTGCCAGCAGTTTGGGGGACAGCTCCTACGAGCAGTACTTC; cdr3_aa: CASSLGDSSYEQYF